These T cell receptor beta chains were read from a single sample in a study of T cell responses to AZD1222 COVID-19 vaccine. The table came from immunoSEQ multiplex PCR; TCRdb's copy has only in-frame clones and leaves some out. The data show fewer than 80,000 clones, about 91% seen once. The source material was peripheral blood, sampled 28 days after the second dose of the MenACWY control vaccine. The receptors shown here come from an adult who received the MenACWY meningococcal vaccine as a control. CDR3s include the opening cysteine and the closing phenylalanine or tryptophan. Each record gives: J gene, CDR3 length, V gene, CDR3 protein.

TRBJ2-7,16,TRBV30,CAWSRPVSPTRSEQYF
TRBJ1-1,13,TRBV12-3/TRBV12-4,CASSHSPSTEAFF
TRBJ1-1,15,TRBV7-9,CASSLFSDRDTEAFF
TRBJ1-4,13,TRBV25-1,CASRGQGGEKLFF
TRBJ1-6,14,TRBV5-5,CASSFFRGRTPLHF
TRBJ1-1,15,TRBV28,CASSSPRGLNTEAFF
TRBJ1-5,16,TRBV4-3,CASSQQWDSGNQPQHF
TRBJ1-5,13,TRBV19,CASSPQGREPQHF
TRBJ1-2,13,TRBV29-1,CSASGTGQSGYTF
TRBJ1-5,14,TRBV6-5,CASSYRQGSQPQHF
TRBJ1-1,14,TRBV10-3,CAITGDKGDTEAFF
TRBJ1-2,15,TRBV14,CASSRGGHWVGGYTF
TRBJ1-1,15,TRBV5-1,CASSLSGQKNTEAFF
TRBJ1-2,12,TRBV6-5,CASSPDLYGYTF
TRBJ2-7,18,TRBV13,CASSWSGTRTSTDYEQYF
TRBJ2-4,13,TRBV7-2,CASSLDQNHIQYF
TRBJ2-1,14,TRBV6-5,CASSPRGGPNEQFF